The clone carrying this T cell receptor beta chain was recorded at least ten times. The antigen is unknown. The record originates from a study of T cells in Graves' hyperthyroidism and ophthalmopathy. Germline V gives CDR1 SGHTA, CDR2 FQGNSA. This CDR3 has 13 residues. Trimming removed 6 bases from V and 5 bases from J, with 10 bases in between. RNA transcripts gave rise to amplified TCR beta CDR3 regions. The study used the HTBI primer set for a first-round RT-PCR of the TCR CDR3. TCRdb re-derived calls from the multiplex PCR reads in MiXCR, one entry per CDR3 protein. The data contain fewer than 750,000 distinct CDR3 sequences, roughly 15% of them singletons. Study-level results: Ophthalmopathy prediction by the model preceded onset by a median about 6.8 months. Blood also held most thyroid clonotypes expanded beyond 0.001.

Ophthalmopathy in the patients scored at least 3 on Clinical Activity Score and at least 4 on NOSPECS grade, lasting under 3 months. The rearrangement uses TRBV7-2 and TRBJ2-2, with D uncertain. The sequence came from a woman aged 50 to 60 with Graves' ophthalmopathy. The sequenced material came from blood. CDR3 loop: CASRSTRTGELFF. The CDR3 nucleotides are TGTGCCAGCAGGTCTACAAGGACCGGGGAGCTGTTTTTT.